This TCR beta chain was sequenced for a study of tumor and adjacent non-tumor tissue in lung cancer. Looking at the study overall: Stage I to III disease affected ten to eleven men and roughly 5 women aged roughly 31 to 85. Study-level findings and limits: Shorter survival was associated with higher TCR diversity in tumors.

The library came from three nested PCR rounds adapted from ARM-PCR protocols. A single record per CDR3 protein comes from TCRdb applying MiXCR to the multiplex PCR reads. This table has 100,000 or so distinct CDR3 sequences, 75% to 90% appearing once. This sample's RNA came from whole unsorted tissue. The normal lung tissue was taken more than 3 cm from the tumor edge. This CDR3 contains 15 residues. Germline-derived CDR1 and CDR2 are MNHEY and SVGEGT. For this clonotype: Antigen unknown. The junction and the germline gene differ at one end; a read error may be behind it.

Specimen: distant non-tumor lung tissue. The V call is TRBV6-2 or TRBV6-3, the J call TRBJ2-7; 8 positions agree with TRBD2. This receptor was obtained from a man in his sixties with small cell lung cancer. The DNA for the CDR3 is TGTGCCAGCAGATCAGCGGGAGCGAGATCCTACGAGCACTACTTC. It specifies CASRSAGARSYEHYF.